The clone carrying this T cell receptor (beta chain) was counted ten times or more. The antigen remains undetermined. This entry belongs to a study of metastatic and nonmetastatic thyroid tumors. The wider study: It was across blood and tumor or nodule tissue from malignant and benign thyroid patients that repertoires were compared.

As handled by the study authors: Researchers built a distant-metastasis classifier for papillary thyroid cancer that drew on CDR3 differences across clinicopathological groups. TCRdb ran MiXCR on the PCR reads. The V and J calls, along with clone size, are taken from TCRdb and not from the paper's own processing. The sample has tens of thousands of clones; under 15% are singletons. The germline V gene has CDR1 LGHNA and CDR2 YNFKEQ. Trimming took 6 bases from V and 2 from J, leaving 18 bases between them. This CDR3 has 16 amino acids. The entire patient cohort was treatment-naive prior to thyroid surgery. Points from the study as a whole: Reportedly, malignant thyroid tumors had significantly higher TCR beta diversity than benign nodules, in blood and tumor.

V is TRBV4-2 and J is TRBJ2-3; possible D gene TRBD1, 6 bases. Sequencing used blood. The receptor comes from a female donor with papillary thyroid cancer or a benign thyroid nodule (not recorded which). Some clones in this sample may be carry-over from other donors' samples. In nucleotides, the CDR3 is TGTGCCAGCAGTAGGACAGTTTCCATAACCACAGATACGCAGTATTTT. This gives the protein CASSRTVSITTDTQYF.